A single T cell receptor beta chain is shown here with its context. The entry originates in a study of blood T cell repertoires in COVID-19. The wider study: COVID-19 samples, acute and convalescent, were from the United States, Italy and Spain. In each case, the material was cDNA or gDNA derived from T cells, B-cell-depleted T cells, or PBMCs.

Methods used by the authors: Nucleated cell counts were estimated from reference gene primer amplification. Clones were read by immunoSEQ multiplex PCR, and TCRdb kept only the in-frame ones, dropping some. Clone size and the V and J calls come from that table; the DNA yielded D and trimming. This sample has 150,000 to 200,000 clones, with roughly 80% found just once. Germline V gene sequence: CDR1 SGHAT, CDR2 FQNNGV. V was clipped by 1 base and J by 6 bases; unmatched bases: 9. The CDR3 loop spans 15 amino acids. The chain combines TRBV11-2 with TRBJ2-7, with 7 nucleotides matching TRBD2. Sequences were obtained from peripheral blood. The sequence derives from a young woman with acute or convalescent COVID-19. CDR3 sequence reads: CASSLGSGARSEQYF. The CDR3 nucleotides are TGTGCCAGCAGCTTAGGGAGCGGGGCGCGGAGCGAGCAGTACTTC. The entire variable domain, with the rest obtained from reference TRBV11-2 and TRBJ2-7, is as follows: EAGVAQSPRYKIIEKRQSVAFWCNPISGHATLYWYQQILGQGPKLLIQFQNNGVVDDSQLPKDRFSAERLKGVDSTLKIQPAKLEDSAVYLCASSLGSGARSEQYFGPGTRLTVT.